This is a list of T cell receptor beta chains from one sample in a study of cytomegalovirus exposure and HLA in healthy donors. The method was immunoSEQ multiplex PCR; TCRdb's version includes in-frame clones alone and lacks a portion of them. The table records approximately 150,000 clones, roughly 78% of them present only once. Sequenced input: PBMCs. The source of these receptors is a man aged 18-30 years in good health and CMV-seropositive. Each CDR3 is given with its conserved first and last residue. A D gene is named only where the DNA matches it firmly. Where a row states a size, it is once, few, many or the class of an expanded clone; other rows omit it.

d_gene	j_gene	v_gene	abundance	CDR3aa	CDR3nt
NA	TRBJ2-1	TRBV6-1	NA	CASSEARRSSYNEQFF	TGTGCCAGCAGTGAAGCGAGGCGGAGCTCCTACAATGAGCAGTTCTTC
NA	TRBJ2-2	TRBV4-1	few	CASSPIAGTGELFF	TGCGCCAGCAGCCCCATTGCGGGGACCGGGGAGCTGTTTTTT
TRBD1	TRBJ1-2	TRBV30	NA	CAWSVGAGGYGYTF	TGTGCCTGGAGTGTAGGGGCAGGGGGCTATGGCTACACCTTC
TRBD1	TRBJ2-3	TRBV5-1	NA	CASSSGQGSWDTQYF	TGCGCCAGCAGCTCGGGACAGGGATCTTGGGATACGCAGTATTTT
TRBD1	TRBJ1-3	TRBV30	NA	CAWSSGTAGNTIYF	TGTGCCTGGAGTTCCGGGACAGCTGGAAACACCATATATTTT
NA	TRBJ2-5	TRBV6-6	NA	CASSTGETQYF	TGTGCCAGCAGTACTGGAGAGACCCAGTACTTC
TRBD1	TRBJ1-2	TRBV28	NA	CASSLGQVYGYTF	TGTGCCAGCAGTTTAGGACAGGTCTATGGCTACACCTTC
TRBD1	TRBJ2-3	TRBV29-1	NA	CSVETGRGLVDTQYF	TGCAGCGTTGAGACGGGCAGGGGGCTTGTAGATACGCAGTATTTT
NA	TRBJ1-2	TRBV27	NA	CASSPLRDKNYGYTF	TGTGCCAGCAGCCCTCTCCGGGACAAGAACTATGGCTACACCTTC
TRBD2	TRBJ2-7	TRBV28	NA	CASSFRPRELYF	TGTGCCAGCAGTTTCCGACCGCGGGAGTTGTACTTC
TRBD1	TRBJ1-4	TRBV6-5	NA	CASSYSGTGNEKLFF	TGTGCCAGCAGTTACTCCGGGACAGGGAATGAAAAACTGTTTTTT
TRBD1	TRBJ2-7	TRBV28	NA	CASSLIRGSSYEQYF	TGTGCCAGCAGTTTGATCAGGGGGAGCTCCTACGAGCAGTACTTC
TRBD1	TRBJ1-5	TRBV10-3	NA	CANLIRGIGNQPQHF	TGTGCCAACCTAATCAGGGGGATTGGCAATCAGCCCCAGCATTTT
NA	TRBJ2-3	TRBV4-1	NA	CASSRPGTPTDTQYF	TGCGCCAGCAGCAGACCCGGGACTCCCACAGATACGCAGTATTTT
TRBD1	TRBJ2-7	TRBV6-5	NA	CASSNRGREQYF	TGTGCCAGCAGTAACAGGGGGAGGGAGCAGTACTTC
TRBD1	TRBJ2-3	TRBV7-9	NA	CASSLPTYRGRRSDTQYF	TGTGCCAGCAGCTTACCAACTTACAGGGGGCGTAGGTCAGATACGCAGTATTTT
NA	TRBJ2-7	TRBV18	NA	CASSPAAGVPYYEQYF	TGTGCCAGCTCACCCGCCGCCGGGGTCCCCTACTACGAGCAGTACTTC
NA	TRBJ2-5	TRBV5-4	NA	CASSPNRVPQETQYF	TGTGCCAGCAGCCCGAACAGGGTCCCCCAAGAGACCCAGTACTTC
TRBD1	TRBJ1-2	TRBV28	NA	CASSATGTGLNYGYTF	TGTGCCAGCAGTGCAACCGGGACAGGGCTTAACTATGGCTACACCTTC
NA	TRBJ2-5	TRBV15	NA	CATSGAGGEEQYF	TGTGCCACCAGCGGGGCAGGCGGGGAAGAGCAGTACTTC
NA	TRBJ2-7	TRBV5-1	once	CASSSTGGGHEQYF	TGCGCCAGCAGTTCGACAGGAGGCGGTCACGAGCAGTACTTC
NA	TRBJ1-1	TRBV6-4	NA	CASRPQGVMNTEAFF	TGTGCCAGCAGACCCCAGGGTGTGATGAACACTGAAGCTTTCTTT
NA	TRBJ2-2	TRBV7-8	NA	CASSLAGDIPGELFF	TGTGCCAGCAGCTTAGCGGGAGATATACCCGGGGAGCTGTTTTTT
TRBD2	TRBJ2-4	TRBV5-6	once	CASSLLSSSGIAKNIQYF	TGTGCCAGCAGCTTGTTAAGCTCCAGCGGGATAGCCAAAAACATTCAGTACTTC
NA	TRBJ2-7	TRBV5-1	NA	CASRGGLVDRTYEQYF	TGCGCCAGCAGAGGGGGATTAGTAGACAGGACCTACGAGCAGTACTTC
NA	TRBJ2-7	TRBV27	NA	CASSPRTLTYEQYF	TGTGCCAGCAGCCCCCGGACACTTACCTACGAGCAGTACTTC
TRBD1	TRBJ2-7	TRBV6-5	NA	CASSPRQGASSEQYF	TGTGCCAGCAGCCCGAGACAGGGGGCGAGTTCCGAGCAGTACTTC
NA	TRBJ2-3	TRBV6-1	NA	CASSPRNPTDTQYF	TGTGCCAGCAGCCCCAGAAACCCAACAGATACGCAGTATTTT
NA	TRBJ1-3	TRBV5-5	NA	CASSSLVGNTIYF	TGTGCCAGCAGCTCCCTCGTTGGAAACACCATATATTTT
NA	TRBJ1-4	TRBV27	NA	CASTRAGVPTNEKLFF	TGTGCCAGCACCCGCGCCGGTGTCCCAACTAATGAAAAACTGTTTTTT
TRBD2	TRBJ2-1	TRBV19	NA	CASSAGLAWSEQFF	TGTGCCAGTAGTGCAGGACTAGCGTGGAGTGAGCAGTTCTTC
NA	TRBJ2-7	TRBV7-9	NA	CASSPDGSGEQYF	TGTGCCAGCAGCCCCGACGGGTCTGGCGAGCAGTACTTC
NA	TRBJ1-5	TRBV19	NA	CASSIVPNQPQHF	TGTGCCAGTAGTATCGTTCCCAATCAGCCCCAGCATTTT
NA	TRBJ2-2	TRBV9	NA	CASSVSPTNTGELFF	TGTGCCAGCAGCGTTTCACCTACGAACACCGGGGAGCTGTTTTTT
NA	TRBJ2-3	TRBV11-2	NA	CASSLADRQGTDTQYF	TGTGCCAGCAGCTTAGCGGATAGGCAGGGCACAGATACGCAGTATTTT
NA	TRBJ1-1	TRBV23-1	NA	CASSQAEGGGHTEAFF	TGCGCCAGCAGTCAAGCGGAGGGGGGAGGGCACACTGAAGCTTTCTTT
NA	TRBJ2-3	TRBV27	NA	CASRRAGLTDTQYF	TGTGCCAGCCGTCGTGCGGGCCTCACAGATACGCAGTATTTT
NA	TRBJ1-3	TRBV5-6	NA	CASSLLTNLGGLGNTIYF	TGTGCCAGCAGCTTGTTAACCAATCTCGGGGGGCTTGGAAACACCATATATTTT
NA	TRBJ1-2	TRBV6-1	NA	CASSENAGANYGYTF	TGTGCCAGCAGTGAAAATGCAGGGGCGAACTATGGCTACACCTTC
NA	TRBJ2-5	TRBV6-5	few	CASSSGHPQETQYF	TGTGCCAGCAGTTCGGGACACCCTCAAGAGACCCAGTACTTC
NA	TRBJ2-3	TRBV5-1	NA	CASSLSGGDTQYF	TGCGCCAGCAGCCTATCAGGGGGGGATACGCAGTATTTT
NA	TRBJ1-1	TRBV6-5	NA	CASSYEAGVGTEAFF	TGTGCCAGCAGTTACGAGGCAGGGGTGGGCACTGAAGCTTTCTTT
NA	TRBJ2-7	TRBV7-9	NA	CASRPIGQKYEQYF	TGTGCCAGCCGCCCCATAGGACAAAAATACGAGCAGTACTTC
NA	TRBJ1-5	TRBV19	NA	CASDEGDQPQHF	TGTGCCAGCGACGAAGGAGATCAGCCCCAGCATTTT
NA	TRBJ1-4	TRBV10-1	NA	CASSPREGAIKGEKLFF	TGCGCCAGCAGCCCCAGGGAAGGAGCTATCAAAGGAGAAAAACTGTTTTTT
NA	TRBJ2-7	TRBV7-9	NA	CANSRTPSDEQYF	TGTGCCAACTCGAGGACTCCCTCGGACGAGCAGTACTTC
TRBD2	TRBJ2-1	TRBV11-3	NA	CASSLSSGRNEQFF	TGTGCCAGCAGCTTAAGTAGCGGGAGAAATGAGCAGTTCTTC
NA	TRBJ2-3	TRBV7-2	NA	CASSLRWAASTDTQYF	TGTGCCAGCAGCTTAAGGTGGGCAGCTAGCACAGATACGCAGTATTTT
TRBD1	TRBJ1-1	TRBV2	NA	CASSNLDRGHTEAFF	TGTGCCAGCAGTAACCTCGACAGGGGGCATACTGAAGCTTTCTTT
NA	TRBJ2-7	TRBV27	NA	CASSPQGEEQYF	TGTGCCAGCAGTCCCCAGGGTGAAGAGCAGTACTTC
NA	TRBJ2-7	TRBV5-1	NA	CASSLQGENEQYF	TGCGCCAGCAGCTTGCAGGGTGAGAACGAGCAGTACTTC
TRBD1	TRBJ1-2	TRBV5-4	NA	CASSLPGQGFYGYTF	TGTGCCAGCAGCTTACCGGGACAGGGTTTTTATGGCTACACCTTC
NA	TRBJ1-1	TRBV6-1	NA	CASSSQGRTEAFF	TGTGCCAGCAGTTCGCAGGGGAGAACTGAAGCTTTCTTT
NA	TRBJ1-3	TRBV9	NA	CASSVNSAGNTIYF	TGTGCCAGCAGCGTAAACTCGGCTGGAAACACCATATATTTT
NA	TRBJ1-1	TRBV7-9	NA	CASSPGGTEAFF	TGTGCCAGCAGCCCGGGAGGCACTGAAGCTTTCTTT
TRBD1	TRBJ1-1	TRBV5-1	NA	CASSPDRVGTEAFF	TGCGCCAGCAGTCCCGACAGGGTTGGTACTGAAGCTTTCTTT
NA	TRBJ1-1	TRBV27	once	CASSAGNMNTEAFF	TGTGCCAGCAGTGCCGGGAATATGAACACTGAAGCTTTCTTT
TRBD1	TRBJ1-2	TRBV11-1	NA	CASTDTGTVHSGYTF	TGTGCCAGCACCGACACCGGGACAGTTCATTCCGGCTACACCTTC